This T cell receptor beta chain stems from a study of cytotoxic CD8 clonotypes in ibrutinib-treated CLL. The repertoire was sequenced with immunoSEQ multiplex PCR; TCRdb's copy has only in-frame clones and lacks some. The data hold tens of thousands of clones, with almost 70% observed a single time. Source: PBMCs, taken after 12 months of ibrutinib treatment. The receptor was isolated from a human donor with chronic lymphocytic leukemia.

CDR3: CAWSVLGLAINEQFF. CDR3 DNA sequence: TGTGCCTGGAGTGTATTGGGACTAGCGATTAATGAGCAGTTCTTC. This chain joins TRBV30 and TRBJ2-1; 10 nucleotides agree with TRBD2. Germline V lookup: CDR1 GTSNPN, CDR2 SVGIG (reference sequence). V lost 0 bases to trimming and J lost 7 bases; unmatched junction nucleotides: 6. The CDR3 has 15 amino acids.